This note documents a single T cell receptor (beta chain) sequence. The data stem from a study of blood T cell repertoires in COVID-19. Overall study: Samples representing acute and convalescent COVID-19 were sourced from the United States, Italy and Spain.

V lost 6 bases and J lost 5; bases outside the gene matches: 13. Germline-derived CDR1 and CDR2 are SGHTA and FQGNSA. This CDR3 spans 15 amino acids. Original processing methods: Researchers report that nucleated cell counts were estimated from reference gene primer amplification. Sequenced by immunoSEQ multiplex PCR; TCRdb stores in-frame clones only, minus some. The DNA gave D and trimming, while V, J and clone size come from that table. The data hold roughly 220,000 clones, with less than 85% observed a single time. Material: peripheral blood. This TCR was recovered from a woman in her 70s with acute or convalescent COVID-19. The V call is TRBV7-2, the J call TRBJ2-7, with 7 bases matching TRBD1. CDR3 nucleotides: TGTGCCAGCAGTATAGGGGGCCTAGGAAGCAACGAGCAGTACTTC. Translated, it gives CASSIGGLGSNEQYF.